This T cell receptor beta chain was sequenced during a study of CD8 T cells in ankylosing spondylitis (dated by TCRdb to about 2017). Describing the broader study: T cell receptor beta repertoires were profiled in healthy donors and ankylosing spondylitis patients so that disease-linked TCR variants could be found. The whole study cohort included roughly 110 healthy donors and 20 to 25 ankylosing spondylitis patients. Peripheral blood was sampled, and synovial fluid was also collected from ankylosing spondylitis patients. The investigation overall reported the following: A TCR beta motif made up of several highly homologous amino acid variants appeared to be characteristic of blood from ankylosing spondylitis patients. Some TCR beta motif variants had previously been reported in synovial fluid and blood of reactive arthritis patients, which suggested common disease-initiation mechanisms. The disease-linked clones were reported to be significantly enriched in matched synovial fluid samples from ankylosing spondylitis patients. The disease-linked clones had a CD8+ phenotype and were found at relatively low frequencies in peripheral blood.

This clonotype was seen ten or more times. Its antigen has not been determined. Nothing much larger sits one base from this clone, and base qualities are not available. Sequencing instrument: Illumina HiSeq 2500. TCR beta libraries were prepared by quantitative 5'-RACE with molecular barcodes. The authors' pipeline ran thus. Disease-linked TCR variants were identified with a new computational method built on a probabilistic model of VDJ rearrangement. The public reads were run again by TCRdb, first through fastp at Q25 and then through MiXCR, and only productive beta chains were kept. Records with the same CDR3 protein are collapsed into one entry carrying the most frequent genes and DNA. TCRdb, rather than the study authors, made the V and J calls. This sample has a few hundred thousand distinct CDR3 sequences in its table, and about 10% of those were observed once. Of the sample, 20% to 25% falls within the top ten clones.

From the cysteine through the phenylalanine, the CDR3 covers 16 amino acids. The kept DNA is CDR3 alone, 48 bases in frame from the first base. V and J lose 1 base and 0 bases, and a span of 11 bases separates them. The germline V gene supplies CDR1 SGHRS and CDR2 YFSETQ. Sequenced: blood, either unsorted or a sorted T cell fraction (not recorded which). The source is a male donor with ankylosing spondylitis or in good health (not recorded which). The V and J genes are TRBV5-1 and TRBJ1-3; the D gene is unclear. The CDR3 here reads CASSLSGMGSGNTIYF. The DNA is TGCGCCAGCAGCTTGTCAGGCATGGGCTCTGGAAACACCATATATTTT.